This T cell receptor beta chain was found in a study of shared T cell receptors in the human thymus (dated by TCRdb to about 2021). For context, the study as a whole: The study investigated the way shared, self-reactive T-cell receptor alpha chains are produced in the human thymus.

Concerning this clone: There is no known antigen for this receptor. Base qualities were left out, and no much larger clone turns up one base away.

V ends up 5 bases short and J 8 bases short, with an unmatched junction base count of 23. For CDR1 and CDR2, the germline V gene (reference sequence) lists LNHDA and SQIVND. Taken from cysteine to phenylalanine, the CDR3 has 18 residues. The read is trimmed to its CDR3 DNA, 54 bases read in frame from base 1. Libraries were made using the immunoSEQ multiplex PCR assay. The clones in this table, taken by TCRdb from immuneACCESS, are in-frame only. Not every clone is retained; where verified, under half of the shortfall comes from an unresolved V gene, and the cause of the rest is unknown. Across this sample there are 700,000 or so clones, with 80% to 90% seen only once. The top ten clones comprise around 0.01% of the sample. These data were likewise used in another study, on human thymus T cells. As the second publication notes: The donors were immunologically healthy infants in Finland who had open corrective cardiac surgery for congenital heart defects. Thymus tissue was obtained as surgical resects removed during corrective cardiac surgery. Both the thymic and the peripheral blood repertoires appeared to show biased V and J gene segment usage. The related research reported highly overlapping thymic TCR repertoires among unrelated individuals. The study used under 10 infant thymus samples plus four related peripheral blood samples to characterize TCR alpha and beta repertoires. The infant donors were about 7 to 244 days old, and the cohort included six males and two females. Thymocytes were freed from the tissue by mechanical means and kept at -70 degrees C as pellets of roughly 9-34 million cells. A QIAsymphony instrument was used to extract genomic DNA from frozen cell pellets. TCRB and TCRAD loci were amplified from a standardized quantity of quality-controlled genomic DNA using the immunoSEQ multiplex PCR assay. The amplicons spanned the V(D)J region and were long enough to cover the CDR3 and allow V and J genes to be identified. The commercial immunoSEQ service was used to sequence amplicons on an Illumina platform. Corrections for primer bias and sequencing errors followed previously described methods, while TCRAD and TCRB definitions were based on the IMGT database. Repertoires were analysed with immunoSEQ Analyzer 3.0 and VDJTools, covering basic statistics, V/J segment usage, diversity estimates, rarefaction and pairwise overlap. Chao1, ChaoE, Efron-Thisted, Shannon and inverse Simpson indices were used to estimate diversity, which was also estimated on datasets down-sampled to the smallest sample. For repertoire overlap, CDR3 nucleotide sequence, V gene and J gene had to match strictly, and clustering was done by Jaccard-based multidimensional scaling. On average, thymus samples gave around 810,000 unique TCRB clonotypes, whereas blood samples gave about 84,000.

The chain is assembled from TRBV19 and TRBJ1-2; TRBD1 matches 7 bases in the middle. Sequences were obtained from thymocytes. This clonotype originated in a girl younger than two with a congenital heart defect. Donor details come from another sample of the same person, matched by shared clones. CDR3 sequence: CASSLTPGTARTIQGYTF. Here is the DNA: TGTGCCAGTAGTTTAACACCCGGGACAGCAAGAACTATACAAGGCTACACCTTC. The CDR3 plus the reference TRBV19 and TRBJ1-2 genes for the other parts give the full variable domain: DGGITQSPKYLFRKEGQNVTLSCEQNLNHDAMYWYRQDPGQGLRLIYYSQIVNDFQKGDIAEGYSVSREKKESFPLTVTSAQKNPTAFYLCASSLTPGTARTIQGYTFGSGTRLTVV.